A single sample gave rise to the 20 T cell receptor beta chains below, sequenced in a study of blood T cell repertoires in COVID-19. TCRdb keeps only in-frame clones here, not all; method: immunoSEQ multiplex PCR. Among some 71,000 clones listed, roughly 82% were seen once. Sequenced sample: peripheral blood. The receptors derive from a woman between 50 and 59 years old with acute or convalescent COVID-19.

This chain uses TRBV30 with TRBJ1-6; unclear D gene. Germline V gene data show CDR1 as GTSNPN and CDR2 as SVGIG (reference sequence). V gave up 5 bases and J gave up 7 bases, with 6 bases separating them. The CDR3 is made up of 11 amino acids. CDR3 nucleotide sequence: TGTGCCTGGGGACTCAATTCACCCCTCCACTTT. This sequence encodes CAWGLNSPLHF.

The chain joins TRBV10-3 to TRBJ2-3; D is possibly TRBD2 (7 bases). Germline CDR1 is ENHRY and CDR2 is SYGVKD. The CDR3 runs 14 residues. Trimming removed 3 bases from V and 1 base from J, with 8 bases in between. The CDR3 loop is CAISEGGGTDTQYF. CDR3 sequence (DNA): TGTGCCATCAGTGAAGGGGGGGGCACAGATACGCAGTATTTT.

This rearrangement joins TRBV6-1 to TRBJ1-5, with TRBD1 identical over 9 bases. CDR1 and CDR2 from the germline V gene are MNHNS and SASEGT. V lost 4 bases and J lost 1; bases outside the gene matches: 5. The CDR3 sequence is 16 residues long. CDR3 in amino acids: CASSATGGRSNQPQHF. DNA of the CDR3: TGTGCCAGCAGTGCCACAGGGGGCCGGAGCAATCAGCCCCAGCATTTT.

This clone was seen a handful of times. The chain has TRBV18 and TRBJ1-4; a possible D gene is TRBD1 (6 bases). CDR1 KGHSH and CDR2 LQKENI come from the germline V gene. Trimming left V 3 bases short and J 8 bases short, with 13 bases between. The CDR3 runs to 14 residues. DNA of the CDR3: TGTGCCAGCTCACCCGGGGGGCAAGGGGAAAAACTGTTTTTT. It yields the protein CASSPGGQGEKLFF.

The rearrangement links TRBV3-1 (or the pseudogene TRBV3-2) to TRBJ2-7; tentatively, D is TRBD1 (6 bases). Germline-derived CDR1 and CDR2 are LGHDT and YNNKEL (reference sequence). Between the trimmed V and J ends, which lost 9 bases and 6 bases, there was a span of 18 bases. The CDR3 totals 13 residues. The CDR3 loop reads CASKGGITLEQYF. The CDR3 DNA reads TGTGCCAGTAAAGGGGGTATTACACTCGAGCAGTACTTC.

The chain is built from TRBV15 and TRBJ2-5, with TRBD2 identical over 13 bases. From germline, CDR1 is LNHNV and CDR2 YYDKDF (reference sequence). This CDR3 has 16 residues. The trim removed 1 base at V and 5 bases at J, leaving 4 bases unmatched. This CDR3 reads CATSRGPGLAGETQYF. CDR3 in DNA: TGTGCCACCAGCAGAGGTCCGGGACTAGCGGGGGAGACCCAGTACTTC.

The chain carries TRBV11-2 and TRBJ1-1, with D possibly being TRBD1 (6 bases). The CDR3 spans 14 residues. V lost 5 bases and J lost 7, with 17 bases in between. Germline V gives CDR1 SGHAT, CDR2 FQNNGV. CDR3 region: CASSPPGQLREAFF. DNA of the CDR3: TGTGCCAGCAGCCCCCCCGGACAGTTGCGTGAAGCTTTCTTT.

The chain carries TRBV6-6 and TRBJ2-7, with 7 positions matching TRBD1. CDR1 is MNHNY, CDR2 SVGAGI, per germline (reference sequence). The V and J ends lost 4 bases and 3 bases, in that order; junction bases with no gene match: 6. The length of the CDR3 is 14 residues. The CDR3 spells CASSFRGNYYEQYF. The CDR3 DNA sequence: TGTGCCAGCAGTTTCAGGGGGAACTACTACGAGCAGTACTTC.

The chain combines TRBV7-9 with TRBJ2-1; 14 nucleotides align to TRBD2. Germline V gene sequence: CDR1 SEHNR, CDR2 FQNEAQ (reference sequence). Losses at the gene ends were 4 bases for V and 8 bases for J; bases not matched to a gene: 7. CDR3 length: 16 residues. The CDR3 DNA sequence: TGTGCCAGCAGCTCCCTGACTAGCGGGAGGGCCGATGAGCAGTTCTTC. This encodes CASSSLTSGRADEQFF.

This clone has only one observation. The chain joins TRBV3-1 (or the pseudogene TRBV3-2) to TRBJ2-7; 9 bases fit TRBD1. V was pared by 2 bases and J by 6 bases, with 11 bases of the junction left unmatched. This CDR3 has 16 amino acids. The germline gives CDR1 LGHDT, CDR2 YNNKEL (reference sequence). The CDR3 reads CASSQRGDRAESEQYF. The CDR3 DNA reads as TGTGCCAGCAGCCAAAGGGGGGACAGGGCCGAATCCGAGCAGTACTTC.

This clone occurred a few times. The V gene is TRBV7-8, the J gene TRBJ2-7; 11 bases are shared with TRBD2. This CDR3 is 16 amino acids long. CDR1 is SGHVS and CDR2 is FQNEAQ in the germline V gene. Unmatched junction bases numbered 6, after V lost 4 bases and J lost 1 base. DNA for the CDR3: TGTGCCAGCAGCTCCAACCGACTAGCGGGGTCCTACGAGCAGTACTTC. Translating gives CASSSNRLAGSYEQYF.

The rearrangement uses TRBV5-1 and TRBJ2-4; D possibly corresponds to TRBD1 (6 bases). V lost 4 bases to trimming and J lost 8 bases, with 13 bases between them. Germline-derived CDR1 and CDR2 are SGHRS and YFSETQ. The length of the CDR3 is 13 residues. The CDR3 nucleotides read TGCGCCAGCAGCGACGGACAGTTGGACATTCAGTACTTC. This sequence encodes CASSDGQLDIQYF.

The rearrangement uses TRBV4-2 and TRBJ2-1; 7 bases are a match to TRBD2. The ends lost 4 bases at V and 0 bases at J; junction bases unmatched: 9. This CDR3 contains 17 residues. Germline-derived CDR1 and CDR2 are LGHNA and YNFKEQ. The CDR3 region is CASSPEVGGSSYNEQFF. Written as DNA, the CDR3 is TGTGCCAGCAGCCCGGAGGTTGGCGGGAGCTCCTACAATGAGCAGTTCTTC.

The rearrangement links TRBV30 to TRBJ1-2, with 8 bases identical to TRBD1. CDR3 length equals 16 residues. The V gene end was trimmed by 1 base and the J gene end by 7 bases; junction bases not matched to a gene: 14. Germline loops: CDR1 GTSNPN, CDR2 SVGIG (reference sequence). The CDR3 protein is CAWSGLDRVRSAGYTF. The CDR3, as DNA: TGTGCCTGGAGTGGTTTGGACAGGGTCAGATCCGCTGGCTACACCTTC.

This chain uses TRBV6-5 with TRBJ2-1; no reliable D call. This CDR3 comprises 11 residues. V lost 6 bases to trimming and J lost 12 bases, with 12 bases between them. Germline CDR1 and CDR2: MNHEY and SVGAGI. CDR3 coding DNA: TGTGCCAGCAGACTGGGCATTGGGCAGTTCTTC. As protein: CASRLGIGQFF.

This clone was recorded a few times. This sequence joins TRBV7-8 and TRBJ2-2, with 11 positions matching TRBD2. Germline-derived CDR1 and CDR2 are SGHVS and FQNEAQ. The ends lost 4 bases at V and 4 bases at J; junction bases unmatched: 5. The CDR3 loop spans 16 amino acids. The chain's CDR3 is CASSSRLAGLTGELFF. CDR3 bases: TGTGCCAGCAGCTCGAGACTAGCGGGGCTCACCGGGGAGCTGTTTTTT.

The rearrangement links TRBV7-9 to TRBJ1-4, with TRBD1 identical over 12 bases. Germline CDR1 is SEHNR and CDR2 is FQNEAQ (reference sequence). J was trimmed by 7 bases and V by 3 bases; bases with no gene match: 3. The CDR3 totals 15 residues. CDR3 loop: CASSFGTGGVEKLFF. CDR3 nucleotide sequence: TGTGCCAGCAGCTTCGGGACAGGGGGCGTTGAAAAACTGTTTTTT.

The chain links TRBV28 to TRBJ1-5, with a weak D call TRBD1 (5 bases). With 0 bases removed from V and 5 bases from J, the gap between germline ends came to 14 bases. Per germline, CDR1 MDHEN and CDR2 SYDVKM. This CDR3 has 16 residues. The CDR3 protein is CASSLWGGIGDQPQHF. The CDR3 coding sequence is TGTGCCAGCAGTTTATGGGGGGGAATCGGGGATCAGCCCCAGCATTTT.

This chain connects TRBV2 to TRBJ2-1; D is perhaps TRBD2 (6 bases). The CDR3 consists of 13 residues. V was pared by 5 bases and J by 9 bases, with 14 bases between. CDR1 is SNHLY and CDR2 is FYNNEI in the germline V gene. Here the CDR3 reads CASSPAEGLEQFF. In DNA form, the CDR3 reads TGTGCCAGCAGTCCTGCGGAGGGGCTTGAGCAGTTCTTC.

J is TRBJ2-3 and V is TRBV28; TRBD2 might be the D (6 bases). The CDR3 is 12 residues long. Trimming pared 5 bases from V and 6 bases from J, leaving 9 bases between. In germline, CDR1 is MDHEN, CDR2 SYDVKM. For the CDR3, the DNA is TGTGCCAGCAGTGGGAGGCGGGATACGCAGTATTTT. This sequence encodes CASSGRRDTQYF.